The 10 T cell receptor beta chains below were found in one sample sequenced in a study of T cell responses to AZD1222 COVID-19 vaccine. Repertoires were generated with immunoSEQ multiplex PCR, while TCRdb's copy carries only in-frame clones and drops some. Found here are over 100,000 clones, approximately 83% of them singletons; the top ten hold 9.4%. This sample comprised peripheral blood, obtained on day 0 of AZD1222 vaccination. These receptors originate from an adult in good health.

The V and J genes are TRBV9 and TRBJ2-4, with 12 bases matching TRBD2. The germline V gene encodes CDR1 SGDLS and CDR2 YYNGEE. V shed 3 bases, J shed 12 bases, and the junction held 7 bases outside the gene matches. This CDR3 region has 14 residues. The CDR3 protein is CASSGGLAGGRQYF. The CDR3 DNA is TGTGCCAGCAGCGGTGGCCTAGCGGGGGGGCGTCAGTACTTC.

In nucleotides, the CDR3 is TGTGCCAGCAGTTTCGGTCATACATCAAACATTCAGTACTTC. This sequence encodes CASSFGHTSNIQYF. The genes are TRBV27 and TRBJ2-4; D remains ambiguous. The CDR3 has 14 amino acids. The V end lost 3 bases, the J end lost 6 bases, and 12 bases lay between the germline ends. The germline V gene has CDR1 MNHEY and CDR2 SMNVEV (reference sequence).

The V call is TRBV19, the J call TRBJ1-5; possible D gene TRBD1, 6 bases. In germline, CDR1 is LNHDA, CDR2 SQIVND (reference sequence). The V gene lost 11 bases and the J gene lost 3 bases, with 14 bases spanning the gap. This CDR3 has 13 amino acids. CDR3 region: CAGRQDHNQPQHF. In DNA, the CDR3 is TGTGCCGGGAGACAGGACCACAATCAGCCCCAGCATTTT.

V usage is TRBV12-3 or TRBV12-4 and J usage is TRBJ1-2; D may be TRBD1 (5 bases). This CDR3 spans 13 amino acids. V was trimmed by 7 bases and J by 4 bases, leaving 13 bases between them. The CDR3 nucleotides read TGTGCCAGCACCTCGACGGGGGGCTATGGCTACACCTTC. Translated, it gives CASTSTGGYGYTF.

The rearrangement links TRBV19 to TRBJ1-1; D remains ambiguous. Germline CDR1 reads LNHDA; CDR2 reads SQIVND (reference sequence). The V end lost 7 bases, the J end lost 5 bases, and 17 bases lay between the germline ends. The CDR3 totals 14 residues. In nucleotides, the CDR3 is TGTGCCAGTACCCCGGTAGGGAGGAATACTGAAGCTTTCTTT. Translation: CASTPVGRNTEAFF.

The chain recombines TRBV5-1 with TRBJ1-1; D is possibly TRBD1 (5 bases). Germline V gene lookup returns CDR1 SGHRS and CDR2 YFSETQ. The CDR3 is 15 amino acids. V dropped 0 bases and J dropped 5 bases, with 14 bases sitting between them. The CDR3 loop is CASSLEPNRGTEAFF. CDR3 nucleotide sequence: TGCGCCAGCAGCTTGGAGCCAAACCGGGGGACTGAAGCTTTCTTT. The complete variable domain, with remaining parts taken from reference TRBV5-1 and TRBJ1-1, reads KAGVTQTPRYLIKTRGQQVTLSCSPISGHRSVSWYQQTPGQGLQFLFEYFSETQRNKGNFPGRFSGRQFSNSRSEMNVSTLELGDSALYLCASSLEPNRGTEAFFGQGTRLTVV.

The chain is built from TRBV5-4 and TRBJ2-2; either TRBD1 or TRBD2 may supply D (5 bases each). The CDR3 consists of 14 residues. Per germline, CDR1 SGHNT and CDR2 YYREEE (reference sequence). V lost 2 bases, J lost 4 bases, and 9 bases lay in between. DNA for the CDR3: TGTGCCAGCAGCTTCGAGGGGAGCACCGGGGAGCTGTTTTTT. Translation gives CASSFEGSTGELFF.

The J gene is TRBJ2-1, the V gene TRBV19; no clear D gene. Trimming cost V 5 bases and J 0 bases, with 14 bases left between them. The CDR3 has 16 amino acids. CDR1 and CDR2 (germline): LNHDA, SQIVND (reference sequence). The CDR3 sequence is CASSPIAVSSYNEQFF. The CDR3, as DNA: TGTGCCAGTAGTCCGATTGCGGTGAGCTCCTACAATGAGCAGTTCTTC.

The chain links TRBV5-1 to TRBJ1-3, with D uncertain. V was shortened by 3 bases and J by 1 base, with 8 bases between the two germline ends. The CDR3 has 14 amino acids. The germline gives CDR1 SGHRS, CDR2 YFSETQ. CDR3 sequence: CASSSTGSGNTIYF. In DNA form, the CDR3 reads TGCGCCAGCAGCTCGACCGGTTCTGGAAACACCATATATTTT.

The chain employs TRBV9 and TRBJ1-5; D is perhaps TRBD1 (5 bases). The germline V gene encodes CDR1 SGDLS and CDR2 YYNGEE. Trimming cost V 4 bases and J 1 base, with 9 bases left between them. This CDR3 region has 14 residues. The CDR3 loop is CASSPGVSNQPQHF. The CDR3 nucleotides read TGTGCCAGCAGCCCGGGGGTAAGCAATCAGCCCCAGCATTTT. Full variable domain (missing parts from reference TRBV9 and TRBJ1-5): DSGVTQTPKHLITATGQRVTLRCSPRSGDLSVYWYQQSLDQGLQFLIQYYNGEERAKGNILERFSAQQFPDLHSELNLSSLELGDSALYFCASSPGVSNQPQHFGDGTRLSIL.